These 4 T cell receptor beta chains share one sample of origin, sequenced in a study of cytomegalovirus exposure and HLA in healthy donors. PCR primers comprised 60 Vbeta and 13 Jbeta primers. Repertoires were generated with immunoSEQ multiplex PCR, while TCRdb's copy carries only in-frame clones and drops some. The sample carries about 100,000 clones, nearly 65% recorded once. Sequencing was carried out using PBMCs. The receptors derive from a human donor in good health.

The gene calls are TRBV4-1 and TRBJ2-5; D possibly corresponds to TRBD2 (5 bases). V lost 1 base and J 1 base, leaving 16 bases between the germline ends. CDR3 size: 17 residues. From germline, CDR1 is MGHRA and CDR2 YSYEKL. DNA for the CDR3: TGCGCCAGCAGCCAAGGGATTTTGGGAAGCGGCCAAGAGACCCAGTACTTC. This gives the protein CASSQGILGSGQETQYF.

This chain uses TRBV4-1 with TRBJ2-5, with 10 bases matching TRBD2. V lost 1 base and J lost 5; bases outside the gene matches: 16. Germline V lookup: CDR1 MGHRA, CDR2 YSYEKL. The CDR3 has 19 amino acids. The CDR3 is CASSQGSSGGKYGRETQYF. The DNA for the CDR3 is TGCGCCAGCAGCCAAGGTTCTAGCGGGGGAAAATACGGGCGGGAGACCCAGTACTTC.

The V gene is TRBV7-8, the J gene TRBJ2-5, with D tentatively TRBD2 (6 bases). Trimming shortened V by 1 base and J by 4 bases, and 19 bases separated the two germline ends. This CDR3 region has 17 residues. Germline V gives CDR1 SGHVS, CDR2 FQNEAQ. CDR3 loop: CASSLEGWRGYGETQYF. CDR3 coding DNA: TGTGCCAGCAGCTTAGAGGGGTGGAGGGGATATGGAGAGACCCAGTACTTC. Looking up the rest from reference TRBV7-8 and TRBJ2-5 gives the full variable domain: GAGVSQSPRYKVAKRGQDVALRCDPISGHVSLFWYQQALGQGPEFLTYFQNEAQLDKSGLPSDRFFAERPEGSVSTLKIQRTQQEDSAVYLCASSLEGWRGYGETQYFGPGTRLLVL.

The chain uses TRBV19 and TRBJ2-7; tentative D call: TRBD1 (5 bases). V was pared by 6 bases and J by 3 bases, with 12 bases between. Germline V lookup: CDR1 LNHDA, CDR2 SQIVND (reference sequence). The CDR3 totals 13 residues. The DNA of the CDR3 is TGTGCCAGTAGCACCCTCAGGGACTACGAGCAGTACTTC. This codes for CASSTLRDYEQYF.